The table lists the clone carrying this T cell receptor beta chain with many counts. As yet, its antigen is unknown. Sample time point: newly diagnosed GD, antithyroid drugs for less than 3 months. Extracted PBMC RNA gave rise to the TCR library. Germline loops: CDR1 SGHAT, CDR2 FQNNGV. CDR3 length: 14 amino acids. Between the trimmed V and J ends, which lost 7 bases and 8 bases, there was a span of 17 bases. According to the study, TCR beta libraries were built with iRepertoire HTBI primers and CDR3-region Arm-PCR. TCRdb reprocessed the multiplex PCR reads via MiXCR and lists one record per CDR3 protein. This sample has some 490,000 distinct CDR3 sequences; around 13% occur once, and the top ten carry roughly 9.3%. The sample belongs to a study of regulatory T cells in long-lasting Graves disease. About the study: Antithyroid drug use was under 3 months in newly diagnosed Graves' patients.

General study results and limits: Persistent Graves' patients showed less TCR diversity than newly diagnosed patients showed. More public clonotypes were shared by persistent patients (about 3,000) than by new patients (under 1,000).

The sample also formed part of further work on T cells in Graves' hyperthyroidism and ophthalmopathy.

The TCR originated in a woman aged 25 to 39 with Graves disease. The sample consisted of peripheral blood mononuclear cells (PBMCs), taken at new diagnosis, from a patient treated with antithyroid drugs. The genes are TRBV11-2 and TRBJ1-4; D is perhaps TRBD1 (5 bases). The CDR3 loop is CASNLGGIREKLFF. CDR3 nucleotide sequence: TGTGCCAGCAACCTGGGGGGGATAAGGGAAAAACTGTTTTTT.